These 19 T cell receptor beta chains came from one sample sequenced in a study of human T cells and chemical hapten exposure. As for time point: patch test 1, 2 weeks after DPC sensitization. Indicated treatment: therapeutic diphenylcyclopropenone sensitization with weekly scalp DPC. TCRdb re-called the RACE reads through MiXCR, storing one row per CDR3 protein. The sample shows 370,000 or so distinct CDR3 sequences, roughly 5% of them seen only once. The sample consisted of whole blood, taken in connection with sensitization to the hapten diphenylcyclopropenone (DPC). All receptors derive from a woman between 45 and 65 years old with alopecia areata. Some clones in this sample may be carry-over from other donors' samples.

V and J are TRBV12-3 or TRBV12-4 and TRBJ2-1; no firm D call. The CDR3 sequence is 14 residues long. Between the trimmed V and J ends, which lost 4 bases and 9 bases, there was a span of 16 bases. CDR3 in amino acids: CASSWDPPKPEQFF. The CDR3 coding sequence is TGTGCCAGCAGTTGGGATCCTCCAAAACCTGAGCAGTTCTTC.

This clonotype was seen a few times. This chain connects TRBV5-1 to TRBJ2-2; perhaps TRBD2 as D (5 bases). The V and J ends lost 10 bases and 5 bases respectively, with 18 bases between them. Germline-derived CDR1 and CDR2 are SGHRS and YFSETQ. The CDR3 loop spans 14 amino acids. The CDR3 sequence is CAGPDELGTGELFF. In DNA form, the CDR3 reads TGCGCCGGCCCAGACGAACTAGGGACCGGGGAGCTGTTTTTT.

The chain is built from TRBV7-2 and TRBJ1-1; no definite D call. The CDR3 sequence is 16 residues long. The V gene's germline CDR1 is SGHTA and CDR2 FQGNSA. The V and J ends lost 8 bases and 0 bases respectively, with 19 bases between them. CDR3 in amino acids: CASSTRQPRMNTEAFF. The CDR3 nucleotides read TGTGCCAGCTCTACCAGGCAGCCTCGTATGAACACTGAAGCTTTCTTT. The full variable domain, with the rest looked up from reference TRBV7-2 and TRBJ1-1, is GAGVSQSPSNKVTEKGKDVELRCDPISGHTALYWYRQSLGQGLEFLIYFQGNSAPDKSGLPSDRFSAERTGGSVSTLTIQRTQQEDSAVYLCASSTRQPRMNTEAFFGQGTRLTVV.

The V gene is TRBV18, the J gene TRBJ2-1; D remains ambiguous. There are 14 residues in the CDR3. Trimming took 2 bases from V and 5 from J, leaving 10 bases between them. Germline CDR1 KGHSH, CDR2 LQKENI. CDR3 protein: CASSPGVKDNEQFF. DNA for the CDR3: TGTGCCAGCTCACCAGGAGTCAAGGACAATGAGCAGTTCTTC.

This clonotype was counted ten times or more. The rearrangement joins TRBV3-1 to TRBJ1-4, with D hard to call. V shed 3 bases and J shed 7 bases, with 9 bases lying between them. The germline V gene encodes CDR1 LGHDT and CDR2 YNNKEL (reference sequence). The CDR3 is 13 residues long. The chain's CDR3 is CASSHNTGEKLFF. The CDR3 DNA follows: TGTGCCAGCAGCCATAATACGGGTGAAAAACTGTTTTTT.

This clonotype turned up a few times. The chain couples TRBV27 to TRBJ1-5; 8 bases align to TRBD1. The CDR3 runs to 17 residues. Germline assignment: CDR1 MNHEY and CDR2 SMNVEV (reference sequence). The V gene end was trimmed by 6 bases and the J gene end by 7 bases; junction bases not matched to a gene: 17. As DNA, the CDR3 is TGTGCCAGCAGCGAGAACGCACAGGGGGATTATTGGCAGCCCCAGCATTTT. This translates into CASSENAQGDYWQPQHF.

This clonotype appeared many times. The rearrangement links TRBV15 to TRBJ2-3; the D gene is possibly TRBD2 (6 bases). The CDR3 covers 14 residues. Germline V gives CDR1 LNHNV, CDR2 YYDKDF (reference sequence). V lost 0 bases and J 7 bases, leaving 11 bases between the germline ends. CDR3 region: CATSRDRAGNTQYF. DNA of the CDR3: TGTGCCACCAGCAGAGATCGTGCGGGGAATACGCAGTATTTT.

This clonotype was seen a handful of times. The V call is TRBV6-1, the J call TRBJ2-7, with 10 bases that match TRBD1. The CDR3 length is 15 residues. The V gene end was trimmed by 4 bases and the J gene end by 3 bases; junction bases not matched to a gene: 6. CDR1 is MNHNS and CDR2 is SASEGT in the germline V gene. CDR3 region: CASSVRDRGDYEQYF. CDR3 bases: TGTGCCAGCAGTGTCCGGGACAGGGGTGACTACGAGCAGTACTTC.

The table lists this clonotype with many counts. This chain links TRBV18 with TRBJ1-5; D gene unclear. The germline CDR1 and CDR2 sequences are KGHSH and LQKENI. The germline V and J ends were trimmed by 3 bases and 5 bases, with 8 bases remaining between them. The CDR3 length is 13 residues. The CDR3 spells CASSPIEDQPQHF. CDR3 sequence (DNA): TGTGCCAGCTCACCTATTGAGGATCAGCCCCAGCATTTT.

This clonotype was picked up many times. V is TRBV15 and J is TRBJ2-1; a possible D gene is TRBD1 (6 bases). V shed 3 bases and J shed 1 base, with 7 bases lying between them. The CDR3 runs to 14 residues. In germline, CDR1 is LNHNV, CDR2 YYDKDF (reference sequence). The CDR3 DNA follows: TGTGCCACCAGCAGCAGGGGTTCCTACAATGAGCAGTTCTTC. Translated: CATSSRGSYNEQFF.

This clonotype was counted many times. The chain couples TRBV15 to TRBJ1-1; TRBD1 is a possible D gene (5 bases). The CDR3 is made up of 15 amino acids. The V gene lost 2 bases and the J gene lost 4 bases, with 14 bases spanning the gap. The germline V gene encodes CDR1 LNHNV and CDR2 YYDKDF (reference sequence). CDR3 sequence (DNA): TGTGCCACCAGCAGAATGGGGGAGATTGGCACTGAAGCTTTCTTT. This gives the protein CATSRMGEIGTEAFF.

There are a few counts of this clonotype. The chain has TRBV28 and TRBJ1-6, with D maybe TRBD1 (5 bases). This CDR3 has 14 residues. Trimming cost V 3 bases and J 10 bases, with 13 bases left between them. Germline lookup yields CDR1 MDHEN and CDR2 SYDVKM. The CDR3 sequence is CASSFLQGWSPLHF. The CDR3 DNA reads TGTGCCAGCAGTTTCCTCCAGGGCTGGTCACCCCTCCACTTT.

Comments on this clonotype: A much larger clonotype is one base distant, so this may be a read error. The J gene is TRBJ2-7, the V gene TRBV12-3 or TRBV12-4; a weak D match, TRBD1 (6 bases). CDR3 length: 12 amino acids. CDR3 sequence: CPSRRQVYEQYF. As DNA, the CDR3 is TGTCCCAGCAGAAGACAGGTCTACGAGCAGTACTTC.

This clonotype has ten or more counts. The V call is TRBV5-5, the J call TRBJ2-1; 8 bases match TRBD1. The CDR3 has 15 residues. Trimming took 4 bases from V and 5 from J; bases not matched to a gene: 8. The germline V gene encodes CDR1 SGHKS and CDR2 YYEKEE (reference sequence). The CDR3 DNA reads as TGTGCCAGCAGCCCAGGGCAGGGGGCGAACAATGAGCAGTTCTTC. Translated: CASSPGQGANNEQFF.

This sequence joins TRBV20-1 and TRBJ1-5; no firm D call. This CDR3 region has 15 residues. The germline V gene has CDR1 DFQATT and CDR2 SNEGSKA (reference sequence). V shed 1 base and J shed 1 base, with 11 bases lying between them. In nucleotides, the CDR3 is TGCAGTGCTAGAGCTGAAGGGTCGAGCAATCAGCCCCAGCATTTT. It specifies CSARAEGSSNQPQHF.

This clonotype was counted at least ten times. The chain carries TRBV21-1 and TRBJ2-7. TRBV21-1 is designated a pseudogene. The CDR3 sequence is 14 residues long. The CDR3 nucleotides are TGTGCCAGCAGCGGGCAGGTCTACTCCTACGAGCAGTACTTC. This translates into CASSGQVYSYEQYF.

This clonotype was detected a few times. V gene TRBV6-2 or TRBV6-3 combines with J gene TRBJ2-3, with 9 bases that match TRBD2. The CDR3 runs 15 residues. The V gene's germline CDR1 is MNHEY and CDR2 SVGEGT. Germline trimming cut 4 bases from V and 4 bases from J; bases unmatched to any gene: 6. CDR3 loop: CASSLSAGGSDTQYF. The CDR3, as DNA: TGTGCCAGCAGTTTATCAGCGGGAGGATCAGATACGCAGTATTTT.

This clonotype was seen more than once but under ten times. This rearrangement joins TRBV7-7 to TRBJ1-3; no firm D call. The CDR3 consists of 13 residues. Germline V gene lookup returns CDR1 SSHAT and CDR2 FNYEAQ (reference sequence). V lost 7 bases and J lost 0, with 7 bases in between. CDR3 protein: CASTLYSGNTIYF. The CDR3 nucleotides are TGTGCCAGCACCCTTTACTCTGGAAACACCATATATTTT.

This chain joins TRBV5-1 and TRBJ1-5; D gene unclear. V was pared by 2 bases and J by 2 bases, with 8 bases between. The CDR3 sequence is 14 residues long. Germline CDR1 reads SGHRS; CDR2 reads YFSETQ. In DNA form, the CDR3 reads TGCGCCAGCAGCTTAGGGAACGGCAATCAGCCCCAGCATTTT. Its protein is CASSLGNGNQPQHF.